This is a list of T cell receptor beta chains from one sample in a study of cytomegalovirus exposure and HLA in healthy donors. Using immunoSEQ multiplex PCR, the repertoire was profiled, and TCRdb retains in-frame clones only, with some absent. This sample has fewer than 100,000 clones; roughly 78% occur once, and the top ten carry about 4.4%. The specimen sequenced was PBMCs. All receptors come from a male donor in good health and CMV-seropositive. The CDR3 runs from the conserved cysteine through the conserved F or W. A D gene is named only where the DNA matches it firmly. Clone size, where shown, is once, few, many, or a class for clones that have expanded.

V gene	J gene	D gene	clone size	CDR3 protein	CDR3 DNA
TRBV28	TRBJ1-2	-	once	CASSFYSNYGYTF	TGTGCCAGCAGTTTTTACAGTAACTATGGCTACACCTTC
TRBV6-6	TRBJ2-2	TRBD1	once	CASNEHRGRGTGELFF	TGTGCCAGCAACGAACACAGGGGTCGAGGCACCGGGGAGCTGTTTTTT
TRBV19	TRBJ2-2	-	-	CASSPRGDRFARDTGELFF	TGTGCCAGTAGTCCACGGGGGGACAGGTTCGCTCGCGACACCGGGGAGCTGTTTTTT
TRBV30	TRBJ1-1	TRBD1	once	CACQIKHRGRTEAFF	TGTGCCTGCCAAATAAAGCACAGGGGCAGAACTGAAGCTTTCTTT
TRBV2	TRBJ2-7	-	-	CASNRGYEQYF	TGTGCCAGCAATAGGGGGTACGAGCAGTACTTC
TRBV5-1	TRBJ2-3	-	-	CASSAPVGAQDTQYF	TGCGCCAGCAGCGCTCCCGTGGGGGCGCAGGATACGCAGTATTTT
TRBV30	TRBJ2-7	TRBD2	-	CAWNGASGIEQYF	TGTGCCTGGAATGGTGCCAGCGGGATCGAGCAGTACTTC
TRBV9	TRBJ2-3	TRBD2	-	CASSFISSGTSDTQYF	TGTGCCAGCAGCTTCATTTCTAGCGGGACATCAGATACGCAGTATTTT
TRBV2	TRBJ1-5	-	-	CASSEARGQPQHF	TGTGCCAGCAGTGAAGCGCGCGGGCAGCCCCAGCATTTT
TRBV28	TRBJ2-7	TRBD1	-	CASRRPTRDGQVQATYEQYF	TGTGCCAGCAGACGCCCGACCCGTGATGGACAGGTACAGGCGACCTACGAGCAGTACTTC
TRBV5-1	TRBJ2-7	-	-	CASSLGEQGPTYEQYF	TGCGCCAGCAGCTTGGGAGAACAGGGCCCTACCTACGAGCAGTACTTC
TRBV4-1	TRBJ1-5	-	-	CASSQVISQPQHF	TGCGCCAGCAGCCAAGTGATCAGTCAGCCCCAGCATTTT
TRBV5-4	TRBJ2-5	TRBD2	-	CASSSDSGRAGSQYF	TGTGCCAGCAGCTCGGATAGCGGGAGGGCCGGGTCCCAGTACTTC
TRBV10-3	TRBJ1-4	-	-	CAISPGGTNEKLFF	TGTGCCATCAGTCCCGGGGGAACTAATGAAAAACTGTTTTTT
TRBV11-2	TRBJ2-3	-	-	CASSLTGGERTDTQYF	TGTGCCAGCAGCTTAACGGGTGGCGAACGCACAGATACGCAGTATTTT
TRBV7-9	TRBJ2-7	TRBD1	-	CASSSDRTLYEQYF	TGTGCCAGCAGCTCGGACAGGACCCTCTACGAGCAGTACTTC
TRBV7-3	TRBJ1-3	-	-	CASSLNRADTIYF	TGTGCCAGCAGCTTAAACAGGGCGGACACCATATATTTT
TRBV11-2	TRBJ2-7	-	-	CASRRGASSYEQYF	TGTGCCAGCAGGCGGGGCGCGAGCTCCTACGAGCAGTACTTC
TRBV27	TRBJ2-1	TRBD2	-	CASSLPGLAGLNEQFF	TGTGCCAGCAGCTTGCCGGGACTAGCGGGACTCAATGAGCAGTTCTTC
TRBV10-3	TRBJ2-1	TRBD2	-	CAISEGLAVGNEQFF	TGTGCCATCAGTGAGGGACTAGCGGTGGGCAATGAGCAGTTCTTC
TRBV7-9	TRBJ1-2	TRBD1	-	CASSPMGQGYGYTF	TGTGCCAGCAGCCCGATGGGACAGGGCTATGGCTACACCTTC
TRBV2	TRBJ2-7	-	-	CTSRANYEQYF	TGTACCAGCAGGGCCAACTACGAGCAGTACTTC
TRBV25-1	TRBJ2-5	TRBD2	-	CASSSRAGGRETQYF	TGTGCCAGCAGTTCACGAGCGGGAGGGAGGGAGACCCAGTACTTC
TRBV6-6	TRBJ2-7	TRBD1	-	CAWRTGEQYF	TGTGCCTGGCGGACAGGCGAGCAGTACTTC
TRBV7-2	TRBJ1-2	-	-	CASSLALLRDYGYTF	TGTGCCAGCAGCTTAGCTCTTCTCCGGGACTATGGCTACACCTTC
TRBV6-5	TRBJ2-1	-	once	CASSSQDRNEQFF	TGTGCCAGCAGTTCCCAGGACAGAAATGAGCAGTTCTTC
TRBV18	TRBJ1-1	-	-	CASTVVKDTEAFF	TGTGCCAGCACCGTTGTTAAGGACACTGAAGCCTTCTTT
TRBV28	TRBJ2-7	TRBD1	-	CATIRTGTYEQYF	TGTGCCACCATAAGGACAGGGACCTACGAGCAGTACTTC
TRBV28	TRBJ2-1	TRBD2	-	CASSATSGRYNEQFF	TGTGCCAGCAGTGCTACTAGCGGGAGGTATAATGAGCAGTTCTTC
TRBV6-1	TRBJ2-7	TRBD2	-	CASRARDYGVGEQYF	TGTGCCAGCAGAGCGCGGGACTATGGGGTGGGCGAGCAGTACTTC
TRBV20-1	TRBJ2-1	-	few	CSAQGNNEQFF	TGCAGTGCCCAGGGGAACAATGAGCAGTTCTTC
TRBV29-1	TRBJ2-7	-	-	CSVEAGSYEQYF	TGCAGCGTTGAGGCAGGTAGCTACGAGCAGTACTTC
TRBV5-6	TRBJ2-4	TRBD1	few	CASSYGDRGLAKNIQYF	TGTGCCAGCAGTTACGGCGACAGGGGGCTGGCCAAAAACATTCAGTACTTC
TRBV28	TRBJ2-7	-	-	CASTPRIGVSEQYF	TGTGCCAGCACTCCTCGAATCGGGGTGTCCGAGCAGTACTTC
TRBV19	TRBJ2-4	-	-	CASSNPGVNIQYF	TGTGCCAGTAGTAACCCTGGAGTAAACATTCAGTACTTC
TRBV6-1	TRBJ1-6	-	-	CASSEALVSGGSPLHF	TGTGCCAGCAGTGAAGCGCTTGTCTCCGGTGGTTCACCCCTCCACTTT
TRBV6-4	TRBJ2-1	-	-	CASSDGTHRFF	TGTGCCAGCAGTGACGGGACTCATAGGTTCTTC
TRBV6-6	TRBJ2-1	-	few	CASSYGTSWNEQFF	TGTGCCAGCAGTTACGGTACTAGTTGGAATGAGCAGTTCTTC
TRBV7-9	TRBJ2-1	-	-	CASSPMEALIYNEQFF	TGTGCCAGCAGCCCGATGGAGGCGTTAATCTACAATGAGCAGTTCTTC
TRBV7-6	TRBJ1-3	TRBD1	-	CASSSGQGPGNTIYF	TGTGCCAGCAGCTCCGGACAGGGTCCGGGAAACACCATATATTTT
TRBV11-3	TRBJ2-7	-	-	CASPDSSYEQYF	TGTGCCAGCCCGGACAGCTCCTACGAGCAGTACTTC
TRBV7-9	TRBJ2-2	TRBD1	-	CASSSDRDNTGELFF	TGTGCCAGCAGCTCGGACAGGGATAACACCGGGGAGCTGTTTTTT
TRBV5-1	TRBJ2-5	TRBD2	-	CASSLSGMVQETQYF	TGCGCCAGCAGCTTGAGCGGGATGGTACAAGAGACCCAGTACTTC
TRBV19	TRBJ2-1	-	medium-sized	CASSIPYNEQFF	TGTGCCAGTAGTATACCATACAATGAGCAGTTCTTC
TRBV11-2	TRBJ2-5	TRBD2	few	CASSPTSVGGETQYF	TGTGCCAGCAGTCCGACTAGCGTGGGGGGAGAGACCCAGTACTTC
TRBV5-1	TRBJ1-3	-	-	CASSMQGNSGNTIYF	TGCGCCAGCAGCATGCAGGGAAACTCTGGAAACACCATATATTTT
TRBV7-9	TRBJ1-1	-	few	CASSSGVGLYTEAFF	TGTGCCAGCAGCTCAGGGGTGGGGCTCTACACTGAAGCTTTCTTT